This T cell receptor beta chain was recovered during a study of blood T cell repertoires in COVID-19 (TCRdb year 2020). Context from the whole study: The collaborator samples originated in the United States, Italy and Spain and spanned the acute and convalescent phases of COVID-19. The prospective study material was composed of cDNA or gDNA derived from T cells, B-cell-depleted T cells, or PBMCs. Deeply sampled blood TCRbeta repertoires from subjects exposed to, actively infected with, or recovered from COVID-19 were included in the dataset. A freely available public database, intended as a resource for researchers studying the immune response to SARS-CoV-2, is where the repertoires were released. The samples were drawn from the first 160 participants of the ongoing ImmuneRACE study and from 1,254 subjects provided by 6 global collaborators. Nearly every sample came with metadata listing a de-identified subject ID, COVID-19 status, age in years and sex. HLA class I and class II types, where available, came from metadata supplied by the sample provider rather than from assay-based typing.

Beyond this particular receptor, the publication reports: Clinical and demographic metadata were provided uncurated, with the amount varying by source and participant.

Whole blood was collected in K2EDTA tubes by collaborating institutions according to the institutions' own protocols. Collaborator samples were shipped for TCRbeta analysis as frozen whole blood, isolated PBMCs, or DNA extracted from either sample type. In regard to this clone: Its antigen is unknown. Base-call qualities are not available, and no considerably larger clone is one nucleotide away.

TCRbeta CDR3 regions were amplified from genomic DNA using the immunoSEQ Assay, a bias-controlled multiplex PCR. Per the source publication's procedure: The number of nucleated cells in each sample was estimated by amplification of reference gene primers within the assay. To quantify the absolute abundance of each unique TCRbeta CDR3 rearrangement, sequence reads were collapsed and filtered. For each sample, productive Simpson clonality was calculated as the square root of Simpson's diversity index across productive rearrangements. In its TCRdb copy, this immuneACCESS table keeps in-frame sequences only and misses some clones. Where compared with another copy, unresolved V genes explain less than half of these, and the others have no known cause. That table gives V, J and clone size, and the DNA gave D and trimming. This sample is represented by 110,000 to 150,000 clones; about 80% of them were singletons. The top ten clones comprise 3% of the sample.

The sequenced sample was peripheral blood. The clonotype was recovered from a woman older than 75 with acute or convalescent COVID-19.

The CDR3 reads as follows: CASSKFEVVIGRILGDTEAFF. The DNA sequence is TGTGCCAGCAGCAAATTTGAGGTTGTAATAGGACGGATTTTAGGGGACACTGAAGCTTTCTTT. The chain joins TRBV21-1 to TRBJ1-1; the DNA was not compared with TRBD1, the D call given in the table. TRBV21-1 is classified as a pseudogene. Reading from cysteine to phenylalanine, the CDR3 counts 21 amino acids. This entry keeps only the CDR3 DNA: 63 bases, framed from base 1.